Listed below are T cell receptor beta chains from one sample, sequenced in a study of OX40 agonist ivuxolimab in advanced cancers. Profiled with immunoSEQ multiplex PCR; TCRdb holds only in-frame clones, not every one. The data show around 74,000 clones, 85% seen once. This specimen was CD4+ or CD8+ T cells sorted from blood, taken in a trial of the OX40 agonist ivuxolimab. The receptors originated from an adult with an advanced solid tumor such as melanoma, head and neck, liver or kidney cancer. CDR3s include the opening cysteine and the closing phenylalanine or tryptophan. The D gene is left open where the match is weak. Only part of the rows carry a size: once, few, many, or a class if the clone is expanded.

CASSVSSGEIGELFF	TGTGCCAGCAGCGTATCTAGCGGGGAAATCGGGGAGCTGTTTTTT	TRBJ2-2	TRBD2	TRBV9	few
CASSPRGVVNNSPLHF	TGTGCCAGCAGCCCCCGGGGGGTAGTGAATAATTCACCCCTCCACTTT	TRBJ1-6	NA	TRBV7-9	once
CASSLQGLSNQPQHF	TGTGCCAGCAGCTTGCAGGGTTTGAGCAATCAGCCCCAGCATTTT	TRBJ1-5	NA	TRBV11-2	NA
CASSLEHTEAFF	TGTGCCAGCAGCTTGGAACACACTGAAGCTTTCTTT	TRBJ1-1	NA	TRBV11-1	NA
CASRYSGGIQETQYF	TGTGCCAGCAGATATAGCGGGGGGATCCAAGAGACCCAGTACTTC	TRBJ2-5	TRBD2	TRBV11-1	NA
CASGPAGGRSSYEQYF	TGTGCTAGTGGTCCGGCAGGGGGCCGGAGCTCCTACGAGCAGTACTTC	TRBJ2-7	TRBD1	TRBV12-5	NA
CASSFLAGASTDTQYF	TGTGCCAGCAGCTTTTTGGCGGGGGCCAGCACAGATACGCAGTATTTT	TRBJ2-3	NA	TRBV5-6	NA
CASRGPQGRNTEAFF	TGTGCCAGCAGGGGCCCACAGGGACGGAACACTGAAGCTTTCTTT	TRBJ1-1	NA	TRBV6-1	NA
CASSLGGTGEGSPLHF	TGTGCCAGCAGCTTAGGGGGGACAGGGGAGGGTTCACCCCTCCACTTT	TRBJ1-6	TRBD1	TRBV7-2	NA
CSGDQGAGDTQYF	TGCAGCGGGGATCAGGGGGCGGGAGATACGCAGTATTTT	TRBJ2-3	TRBD1	TRBV29-1	NA
CASSQGLAGARVQYF	TGTGCCAGCAGCCAAGGACTAGCGGGGGCCAGGGTTCAGTACTTC	TRBJ2-4	TRBD2	TRBV14	NA
CASSPQGGAYGYTF	TGTGCCAGCAGCCCTCAGGGGGGGGCCTATGGCTACACCTTC	TRBJ1-2	TRBD1	TRBV7-2	NA
CASTKDPQGGTGELFF	TGCGCCAGCACCAAAGATCCGCAGGGGGGCACCGGGGAGCTGTTTTTT	TRBJ2-2	NA	TRBV4-1	NA
CASSQEGTGGAWPNSPLHF	TGCGCCAGCAGCCAAGAAGGGACAGGGGGCGCGTGGCCCAATTCACCCCTCCACTTT	TRBJ1-6	TRBD1	TRBV4-1	NA
CASRYTHQRDTEAFF	TGCGCCAGCAGATACACGCACCAAAGGGACACTGAAGCTTTCTTT	TRBJ1-1	NA	TRBV4-3	NA
CASSSAQGAGYEQYF	TGTGCCAGCAGCTCAGCACAGGGGGCCGGTTACGAGCAGTACTTC	TRBJ2-7	TRBD1	TRBV7-2	NA
CAWSVEGAGNEKLFF	TGTGCCTGGAGTGTAGAGGGGGCTGGTAATGAAAAACTGTTTTTT	TRBJ1-4	TRBD1	TRBV30	NA
CASRLTGDYGYTF	TGTGCCAGCAGGTTGACAGGGGACTATGGCTACACCTTC	TRBJ1-2	TRBD1	TRBV27	once
CASSLESGFNQPQHF	TGTGCCAGCAGCTTAGAATCAGGGTTCAATCAGCCCCAGCATTTT	TRBJ1-5	NA	TRBV7-6	NA
CASSLDRGQYEQYF	TGTGCCAGCAGCTTGGACAGGGGGCAGTACGAGCAGTACTTC	TRBJ2-7	TRBD1	TRBV5-4	NA
CASSAVPGQGWSDSPLHF	TGTGCCAGCAGCGCCGTCCCGGGACAGGGATGGAGTGATTCACCCCTCCACTTT	TRBJ1-6	TRBD1	TRBV9	few
CASSQDPHFSGGYTF	TGTGCCAGCAGCCAAGATCCCCACTTTTCAGGGGGCTACACCTTC	TRBJ1-2	NA	TRBV4-2	NA
CASSLRGPSNNSPLHF	TGTGCCAGCAGCTTACGGGGTCCGTCAAATAATTCACCCCTCCACTTT	TRBJ1-6	NA	TRBV11-2	once
CASSQAQGVGTGNTF	NA	TRBJ1-2	NA	TRBV4-2	NA
CASSLATSGYQETQYF	TGTGCCAGCAGCTTAGCGACTAGCGGGTACCAAGAGACCCAGTACTTC	TRBJ2-5	TRBD2	TRBV7-2	NA
CASSLRGVARETQYF	TGTGCCAGCAGCCTCCGGGGAGTGGCGCGGGAGACCCAGTACTTC	TRBJ2-5	NA	TRBV7-9	NA
CASSRDREETQYF	TGTGCCAGTAGTAGGGACAGGGAAGAGACCCAGTACTTC	TRBJ2-5	TRBD1	TRBV19	NA
CASSLAGTGGHQPQHF	TGTGCCAGCAGTTTGGCCGGGACAGGGGGCCATCAGCCCCAGCATTTT	TRBJ1-5	TRBD1	TRBV27	NA
CASSMGQGGGYTF	TGTGCCAGCAGCATGGGACAGGGAGGTGGCTACACCTTC	TRBJ1-2	TRBD1	TRBV7-8	NA
CASSQDLGAGGRNTGELFF	TGTGCCAGCAGCCAAGATCTTGGAGCGGGGGGGCGGAACACCGGGGAGCTGTTTTTT	TRBJ2-2	TRBD2	TRBV4-2	NA
CASSDLGTGNTEAFF	TGTGCCAGCAGCGACCTAGGGACAGGTAACACTGAAGCTTTCTTT	TRBJ1-1	TRBD1	TRBV2	NA
CASSPGDRKNTGELFF	TGCGCCAGCAGCCCTGGGGACAGAAAGAACACCGGGGAGCTGTTTTTT	TRBJ2-2	TRBD1	TRBV5-1	once
CASSLVGSPLYGYTF	TGTGCCAGCAGCTTGGTGGGCAGCCCTCTCTATGGCTACACCTTC	TRBJ1-2	NA	TRBV5-4	NA
CASRTDREQYF	TGTGCCAGCAGAACCGACAGGGAGCAGTACTTC	TRBJ2-7	NA	TRBV6-5	NA
CASSIMWDRRNQPQHF	TGTGCCAGTAGTATAATGTGGGACCGGCGCAATCAGCCCCAGCATTTT	TRBJ1-5	NA	TRBV19	NA
CASSESGTALYEQYF	TGTGCCAGCAGCGAGTCCGGGACAGCCCTTTACGAGCAGTACTTC	TRBJ2-7	TRBD1	TRBV9	NA
CASSRQGMSNQPQHF	TGTGCCAGTAGTCGGCAGGGGATGAGCAATCAGCCCCAGCATTTT	TRBJ1-5	NA	TRBV19	NA
CASSGQGTSTDTQYF	TGTGCCAGCAGTGGACAGGGGACCAGCACAGATACGCAGTATTTT	TRBJ2-3	TRBD1	TRBV2	NA
CASSEYSGAVYGYTF	TGTGCCAGCAGTGAATATTCAGGGGCAGTATATGGCTACACCTTC	TRBJ1-2	NA	TRBV25-1	once
CASSLVGRGSEGYTF	TGTGCCAGCAGCTTGGTGGGTCGTGGGAGCGAGGGCTACACCTTC	TRBJ1-2	NA	TRBV5-8	NA
CASSQTNRGDGETQYF	TGTGCCAGCAGCCAGACAAACAGGGGGGACGGGGAGACCCAGTACTTC	TRBJ2-5	TRBD1	TRBV4-2	NA
CASSWTGGNQPQHF	TGTGCCAGCAGTTGGACAGGGGGGAACCAGCCCCAGCATTTT	TRBJ1-5	TRBD1	TRBV2	NA